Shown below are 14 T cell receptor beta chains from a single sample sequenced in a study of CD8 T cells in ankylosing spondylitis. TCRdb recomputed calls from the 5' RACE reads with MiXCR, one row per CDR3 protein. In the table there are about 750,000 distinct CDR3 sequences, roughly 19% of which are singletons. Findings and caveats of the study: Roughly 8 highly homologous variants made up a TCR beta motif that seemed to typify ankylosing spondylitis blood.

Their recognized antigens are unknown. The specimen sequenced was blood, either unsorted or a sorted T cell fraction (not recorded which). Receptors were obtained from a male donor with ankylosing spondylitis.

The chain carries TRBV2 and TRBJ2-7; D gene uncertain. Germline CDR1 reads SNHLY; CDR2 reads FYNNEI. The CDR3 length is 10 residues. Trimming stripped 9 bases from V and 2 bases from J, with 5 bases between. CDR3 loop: CASRTYEQYF. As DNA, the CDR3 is TGTGCCAGTAGGACCTACGAGCAGTACTTC. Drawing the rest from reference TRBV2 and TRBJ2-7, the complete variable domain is EPEVTQTPSHQVTQMGQEVILRCVPISNHLYFYWYRQILGQKVEFLVSFYNNEISEKSEIFDDQFSVERPDGSNFTLKIRSTKLEDSAMYFCASRTYEQYFGPGTRLTVT.

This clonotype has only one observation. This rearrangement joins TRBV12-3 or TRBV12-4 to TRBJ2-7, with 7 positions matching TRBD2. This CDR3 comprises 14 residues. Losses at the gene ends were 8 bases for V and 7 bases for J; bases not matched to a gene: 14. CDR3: CASRESGAVGEQYF. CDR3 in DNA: TGTGCCAGCCGAGAAAGCGGGGCCGTGGGGGAGCAGTACTTC.

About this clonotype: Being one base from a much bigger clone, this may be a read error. CDR3 DNA: TGCGCCAGCAGCCATGGACTAGCGGGGGGGACCCTCGCCTACGAGCAGTACTTC. Its protein product is CASSHGLAGGTLAYEQYF. The rearrangement uses TRBV4-1 and TRBJ2-7; 15 bases fit TRBD2. The CDR3 sequence is 18 residues long. With 3 bases clipped from V and 2 bases from J, the junction kept 8 bases outside the gene matches. Germline V CDR1 and CDR2: MGHRA, YSYEKL.

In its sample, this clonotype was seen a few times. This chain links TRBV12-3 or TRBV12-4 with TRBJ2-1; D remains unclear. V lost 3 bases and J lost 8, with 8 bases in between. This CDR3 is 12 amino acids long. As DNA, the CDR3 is TGTGCCAGCAGTTTCCTTTCCGATGAGCAGTTCTTC. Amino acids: CASSFLSDEQFF.

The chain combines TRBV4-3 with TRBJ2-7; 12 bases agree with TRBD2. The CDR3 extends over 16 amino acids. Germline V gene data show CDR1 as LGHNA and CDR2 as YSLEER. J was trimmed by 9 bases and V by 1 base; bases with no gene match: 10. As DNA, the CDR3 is TGCGCCAGCAGCCAAGGGACTAGCGGGGACAACCTAGGGCAGTACTTC. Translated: CASSQGTSGDNLGQYF.

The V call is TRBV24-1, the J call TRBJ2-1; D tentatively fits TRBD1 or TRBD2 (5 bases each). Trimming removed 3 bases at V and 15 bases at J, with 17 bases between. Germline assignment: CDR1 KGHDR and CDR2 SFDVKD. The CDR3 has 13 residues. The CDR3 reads CATSDPGRPFPFF. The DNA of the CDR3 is TGTGCCACCAGTGATCCGGGACGGCCTTTCCCGTTCTTC.

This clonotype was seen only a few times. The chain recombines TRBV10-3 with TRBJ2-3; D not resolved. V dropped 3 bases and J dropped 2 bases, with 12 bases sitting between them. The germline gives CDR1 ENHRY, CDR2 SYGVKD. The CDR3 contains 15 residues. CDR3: CAISDGEGYTDTQYF. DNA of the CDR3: TGTGCCATCAGTGATGGCGAAGGGTACACAGATACGCAGTATTTT.

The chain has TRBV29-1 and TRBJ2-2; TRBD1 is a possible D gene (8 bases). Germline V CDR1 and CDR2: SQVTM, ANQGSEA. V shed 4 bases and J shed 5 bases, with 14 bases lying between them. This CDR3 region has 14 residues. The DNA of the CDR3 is TGCAGCGTTGGGGGGGGACAGGCGACCGGGGAGCTGTTTTTT. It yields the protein CSVGGGQATGELFF.

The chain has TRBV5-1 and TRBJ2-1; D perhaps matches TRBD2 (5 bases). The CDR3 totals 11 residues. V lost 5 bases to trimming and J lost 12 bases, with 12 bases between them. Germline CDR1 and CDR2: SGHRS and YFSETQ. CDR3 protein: CASREGSAQFF. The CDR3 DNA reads TGCGCCAGCAGGGAAGGGAGTGCGCAGTTCTTC. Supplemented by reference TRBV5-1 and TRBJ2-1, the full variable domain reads KAGVTQTPRYLIKTRGQQVTLSCSPISGHRSVSWYQQTPGQGLQFLFEYFSETQRNKGNFPGRFSGRQFSNSRSEMNVSTLELGDSALYLCASREGSAQFFGPGTRLTVL.

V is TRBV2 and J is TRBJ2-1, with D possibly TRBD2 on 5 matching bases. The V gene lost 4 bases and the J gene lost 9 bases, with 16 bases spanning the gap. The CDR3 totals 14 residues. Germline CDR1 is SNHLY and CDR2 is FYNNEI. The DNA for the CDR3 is TGTGCCAGCAGTGGGCCCGAGGAGGCTGGTGAGCAGTTCTTC. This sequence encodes CASSGPEEAGEQFF.

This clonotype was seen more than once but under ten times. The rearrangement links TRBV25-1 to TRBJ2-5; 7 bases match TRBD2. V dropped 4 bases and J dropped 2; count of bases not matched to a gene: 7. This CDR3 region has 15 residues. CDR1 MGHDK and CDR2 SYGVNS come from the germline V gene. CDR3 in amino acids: CASSGAGGGQETQYF. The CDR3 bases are TGTGCCAGCAGTGGAGCGGGCGGGGGACAAGAGACCCAGTACTTC.

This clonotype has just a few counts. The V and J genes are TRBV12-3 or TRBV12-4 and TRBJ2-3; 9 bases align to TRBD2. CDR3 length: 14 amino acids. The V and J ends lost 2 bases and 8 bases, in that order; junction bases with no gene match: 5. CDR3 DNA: TGTGCCAGCAGTTTACGGGCGGGGGGGAGTACGCAGTATTTT. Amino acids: CASSLRAGGSTQYF.

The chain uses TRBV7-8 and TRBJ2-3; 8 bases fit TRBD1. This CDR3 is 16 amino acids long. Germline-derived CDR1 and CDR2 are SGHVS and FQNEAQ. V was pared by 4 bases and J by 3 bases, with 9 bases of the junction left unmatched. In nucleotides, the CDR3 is TGTGCCAGCAGCTCGCTAGACAGGGGAGCAACAGATACGCAGTATTTT. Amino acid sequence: CASSSLDRGATDTQYF.

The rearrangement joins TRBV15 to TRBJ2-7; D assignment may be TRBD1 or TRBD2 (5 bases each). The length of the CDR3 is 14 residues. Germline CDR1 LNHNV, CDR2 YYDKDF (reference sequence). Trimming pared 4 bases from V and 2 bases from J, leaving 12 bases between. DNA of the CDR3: TGTGCCACCAGCACCCGGGACCAGACCTACGAGCAGTACTTC. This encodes CATSTRDQTYEQYF.